The 7 T cell receptor beta chains below come from one sample, sequenced in a study of CD8 T cells in ankylosing spondylitis. TCRdb re-called the 5' RACE reads with MiXCR, one entry per CDR3 protein. The table has 150,000 to 200,000 distinct CDR3 sequences, 11% seen once. Sequencing input: blood, either unsorted or a sorted T cell fraction (not recorded which). The receptors shown here come from a male donor with ankylosing spondylitis or in good health (not recorded which).

This clonotype was seen ten or more times. This rearrangement joins TRBV7-8 to TRBJ2-1; D is ambiguous. The germline V gene has CDR1 SGHVS and CDR2 FQNEAQ. Trimming removed 5 bases at V and 7 bases at J, with 6 bases between. This CDR3 is built from 11 residues. This CDR3 is CASSAQNEQFF. The CDR3 DNA follows: TGTGCCAGCAGCGCCCAGAATGAGCAGTTCTTC. Full variable domain (outside the CDR3, taken from reference TRBV7-8 and TRBJ2-1): GAGVSQSPRYKVAKRGQDVALRCDPISGHVSLFWYQQALGQGPEFLTYFQNEAQLDKSGLPSDRFFAERPEGSVSTLKIQRTQQEDSAVYLCASSAQNEQFFGPGTRLTVL.

This clonotype has ten or more counts. This chain connects TRBV20-1 to TRBJ2-1; D uncertain. The CDR3 extends over 14 amino acids. CDR1 is DFQATT, CDR2 SNEGSKA, per germline (reference sequence). The V end lost 4 bases, the J end lost 0 bases, and 10 bases lay between the germline ends. The CDR3 region is CSAISESSYNEQFF. In DNA, the CDR3 is TGCAGTGCTATATCGGAAAGCTCCTACAATGAGCAGTTCTTC.

In its sample, this clonotype was seen many times. This chain joins TRBV6-1 and TRBJ1-2; D is undetermined. The V gene's germline CDR1 is MNHNS and CDR2 SASEGT. With 5 bases removed from V and 4 bases from J, the gap between germline ends came to 11 bases. The CDR3 length is 13 residues. The CDR3 is CASSQHLIYGYTF. CDR3 in DNA: TGTGCCAGCAGTCAACATTTAATCTATGGCTACACCTTC.

This clonotype was seen at least ten times. The chain links TRBV6-5 to TRBJ2-1; unclear D gene. The CDR3 consists of 15 residues. CDR1 is MNHEY, CDR2 SVGAGI, per germline. Trimming pared 0 bases from V and 3 bases from J, leaving 9 bases between. The CDR3 is CASSYSRLRYNEQFF. CDR3 nucleotide sequence: TGTGCCAGCAGTTACTCGAGACTTCGCTACAATGAGCAGTTCTTC.

This clonotype was seen at least ten times. This chain uses TRBV29-1 with TRBJ1-2; D unclear. The V end was cut by 5 bases, the J end by 2 bases, with 15 bases between. The CDR3 is 14 residues long. CDR1 is SQVTM and CDR2 is ANQGSEA in the germline V gene. Here the CDR3 DNA reads TGCAGCGTTTTTGATCCGGAGGGCAACTATGGCTACACCTTC. It encodes CSVFDPEGNYGYTF.

In this sample, this clonotype turned up many times. The chain recombines TRBV28 with TRBJ2-7; TRBD2 matches 8 bases. Losses at the gene ends were 4 bases for V and 0 bases for J; bases not matched to a gene: 8. The CDR3 consists of 16 residues. The germline V gene encodes CDR1 MDHEN and CDR2 SYDVKM. CDR3 residues: CASSSFVAGISYEQYF. The CDR3, as DNA: TGTGCCAGCAGTTCCTTTGTAGCGGGGATCTCCTACGAGCAGTACTTC. The whole variable domain, filled in from reference TRBV28 and TRBJ2-7, reads DVKVTQSSRYLVKRTGEKVFLECVQDMDHENMFWYRQDPGLGLRLIYFSYDVKMKEKGDIPEGYSVSREKKERFSLILESASTNQTSMYLCASSSFVAGISYEQYFGPGTRLTVT.

In nucleotides, the CDR3 is TGTGCCAGCAGTCCCCAGAAGGGGCAATTCACCTATGGCTACACCTTC. Its translation: CASSPQKGQFTYGYTF. The rearrangement joins TRBV27 to TRBJ1-2; D is perhaps TRBD1 (5 bases). The germline V and J ends were trimmed by 5 bases and 4 bases, with 20 bases remaining between them. The CDR3 has 16 residues. Per germline, CDR1 MNHEY and CDR2 SMNVEV (reference sequence).